This record concerns one T cell receptor (beta chain) sequence. Its antigen is unknown. Base-call qualities are not available, and no considerably larger clone is one nucleotide away. The time point label of this sample denotes: week 47, end of study. Every vaccine dose consisted of 300 ug of a 20-mer mutant IDH1 peptide in Montanide, administered subcutaneously together with topical imiquimod. Patients received eight vaccinations in weeks 1, 3, 5, 7, 11, 15, 19 and 23, corresponding to visits V03 through V10. Donors had newly diagnosed WHO grade 3 or 4 IDH1-mutant astrocytomas with loss of nuclear ATRX. The samples were drawn from NOA16, a multicentre, single-arm, open-label phase I trial in Germany that tested a mutant IDH1 peptide vaccine in humans for the first time. Genomic DNA for TCRB sequencing was extracted from EDTA blood using the DNeasy Blood and Tissue Kit. The sample comes from a study of a mutant IDH1 vaccine in newly diagnosed glioma (dated by TCRdb to about 2021). At the level of the whole study: Vaccination was initiated 4-6 weeks after radiotherapy alone, or concurrently with temozolomide cycles in the chemotherapy-containing groups. Peripheral blood samples were drawn at six visits, namely V03 (baseline), V05, V07, V10, V12 and V13. Longitudinal TCRB deep sequencing was done for 25 to 30 treated patients, wherever samples were available for exploratory analyses. The week-35 safety follow-up took place at visit V12, and the week-47 end of study took place at visit V13. The approximately 33 treated patients were roughly 62% male and around 40% female, with a mean age of around 40 years. Before enrollment, patients had received standard therapy of radiotherapy alone, temozolomide alone, or radiochemotherapy with temozolomide; most received the combination. Overall study results and their limits: Pseudoprogression appeared unrelated to alterations in the top peripheral T cell clonotypes detected by TCRB sequencing. Across multiple MHC alleles, vaccine-induced immune responses were seen in around 93% of patients. PBMC samples for TCRB deep sequencing were selected based on availability. The authors noted that analyses of patient blood samples could not be reproduced because of sample limitations.

Receptor libraries were prepared by the immunoSEQ multiplex PCR assay. The hsTCRB Kit was used according to the manufacturer's protocol to amplify rearranged TCR beta chain sequences. TCRB libraries were sequenced on an Illumina MiSeq. The original pipeline was this. The proprietary platform of the kit vendor was used for demultiplexing, trimming and gene mapping. Entries here come from immuneACCESS through TCRdb and include only in-frame sequences with V and J called. Some clones fail to appear in such tables; in the studies checked, an unresolved V gene covers under half of the shortfall, and the cause of the remainder is unknown. For V, J and clone size, that table is used; D and trimming come from the DNA. Within this sample are about 24,000 clones, with roughly 84% of them counted one time only. About 2.7% of the sample comes from the top ten. From the germline V gene (reference sequence), CDR1 is LNHDA and CDR2 is SQIVND. Including cysteine and phenylalanine, the CDR3 has 13 amino acids. Only CDR3 DNA is held: 39 bases, read in frame from base 1. The trim is 8 bases for V and 0 bases for J, with a gap of 11 bases between the germline ends.

The sample consisted of PBMCs, taken from a glioma patient whose treatment included an IDH1 peptide vaccine. This chain joins TRBV19 to TRBJ2-7; TRBD1 is possibly the D segment (6 matching bases). The clonotype was recovered from a man aged 40-49 years with glioma. In nucleotide form, the sequence is TGTGCCAGTGGAGAACAGGGCTCCTACGAGCAGTACTTC. This sequence encodes CASGEQGSYEQYF.